The 10 T cell receptor beta chains reported below all come from one sample, sequenced in a study of blood T cell repertoires in COVID-19. Sequencing was performed with immunoSEQ multiplex PCR; in TCRdb, only in-frame clones are kept and a portion is missing. The repertoire includes about 57,000 clones, 82% of them detected once, and roughly 8.7% sits in the top ten. What was sequenced was peripheral blood. These receptors came from a woman aged 80 or over with acute or convalescent COVID-19.

The chain has TRBV11-2 and TRBJ1-1; D is possibly TRBD1 (6 bases). The CDR3 contains 16 residues. Per germline, CDR1 SGHAT and CDR2 FQNNGV. The V and J ends lost 5 bases and 4 bases respectively, with 20 bases between them. The CDR3 loop is CASSPQRQVRVTEAFF. In nucleotides, the CDR3 is TGTGCCAGCAGCCCTCAGAGACAGGTAAGGGTCACTGAAGCTTTCTTT.

The CDR3 is CASPIGPQHF. The CDR3 DNA sequence: TGTGCCAGCCCTATTGGGCCCCAGCATTTT. The chain employs TRBV6-4 and TRBJ1-5, with unresolved D. CDR3 length equals 10 residues. The V gene's germline CDR1 is MRHNA and CDR2 SNTAGT. The ends were cut back, 8 bases at V and 9 bases at J, with 8 bases in the middle.

The CDR3 region has the DNA TGTGCCAGCTCACTCGGGGAAAATCAGCCCCAGCATTTT. Translation: CASSLGENQPQHF. The gene calls are TRBV18 and TRBJ1-5; the D is unclear. CDR1 and CDR2 from the germline V gene are KGHSH and LQKENI. The CDR3 is 13 residues long. The V end was cut by 4 bases, the J end by 4 bases, with 8 bases between.

This clone came up a few times. This CDR3 reads CASSSGTSGSQETQYF. CDR3 DNA sequence: TGTGCCAGCAGCTCCGGGACTAGCGGGAGTCAAGAGACCCAGTACTTC. The V and J genes are TRBV7-7 and TRBJ2-5, with 14 nucleotides matching TRBD2. The trim removed 4 bases at V and 2 bases at J, leaving 3 bases unmatched. CDR3 length equals 16 residues. Per the germline V gene, CDR1 is SSHAT and CDR2 is FNYEAQ (reference sequence).

The gene calls are TRBV29-1 and TRBJ2-6, with TRBD1 matching over 9 bases. The CDR3 has 15 amino acids. J lost 0 bases, V lost 8 bases, and 5 bases had no gene match. Germline V gene lookup returns CDR1 SQVTM and CDR2 ANQGSEA. The CDR3 loop is CSPGQGNSGANVLTF. Written as DNA, the CDR3 is TGCAGCCCGGGACAGGGAAACTCTGGGGCCAACGTCCTGACTTTC. Using reference TRBV29-1 and TRBJ2-6 for the parts outside the CDR3, the full variable domain is SAVISQKPSRDICQRGTSLTIQCQVDSQVTMMFWYRQQPGQSLTLIATANQGSEATYESGFVIDKFPISRPNLTFSTLTVSNMSPEDSSIYLCSPGQGNSGANVLTFGAGSRLTVL.

This clone was found a few times. The chain uses TRBV2 and TRBJ2-5; 8 bases fit TRBD1. This CDR3 spans 15 amino acids. In germline, CDR1 is SNHLY, CDR2 FYNNEI. Trimming took 1 base from V and 4 from J; bases not matched to a gene: 5. CDR3 loop: CASSEGTGKRETQYF. The CDR3, as DNA: TGTGCCAGCAGTGAAGGGACAGGGAAGCGAGAGACCCAGTACTTC.

The rearrangement uses TRBV7-9 and TRBJ1-2, with D tentatively TRBD1 (6 bases). Trimming left V 5 bases short and J 8 bases short, with 21 bases between. This CDR3 spans 15 amino acids. Germline V CDR1 and CDR2: SEHNR, FQNEAQ (reference sequence). CDR3 region: CASSATRTATWGYTF. CDR3 bases: TGTGCCAGCAGCGCGACACGGACAGCTACTTGGGGCTACACCTTC. Drawing the rest from reference TRBV7-9 and TRBJ1-2, the complete variable domain is DTGVSQNPRHKITKRGQNVTFRCDPISEHNRLYWYRQTLGQGPEFLTYFQNEAQLEKSRLLSDRFSAERPKGSFSTLEIQRTEQGDSAMYLCASSATRTATWGYTFGSGTRLTVV.

The chain joins TRBV6-4 to TRBJ1-1; D is possibly TRBD1 (5 bases). Between the trimmed V and J ends, which lost 2 bases and 5 bases, there was a span of 9 bases. The CDR3 loop spans 13 amino acids. Germline-derived CDR1 and CDR2 are MRHNA and SNTAGT. The CDR3, as DNA: TGTGCCAGCAGTGACCGGGGGTGGACTGAAGCTTTCTTT. Encoded protein: CASSDRGWTEAFF.

The CDR3 nucleotides are TGTGCCAGCAGCCACGATAGCGGGACCTACAATGAGCAGTTCTTC. The encoded protein is CASSHDSGTYNEQFF. The rearrangement uses TRBV11-3 and TRBJ2-1; 8 nucleotides match TRBD2. Germline CDR1 reads SGHNT; CDR2 reads YENEEA. The ends lost 5 bases at V and 2 bases at J; junction bases unmatched: 5. The CDR3 contains 15 residues.

The CDR3 nucleotides are TGTGCCAGCAGTGATGGAGGGGCCGCAGATACGCAGTATTTT. It yields the protein CASSDGGAADTQYF. V gene TRBV2 combines with J gene TRBJ2-3; D is perhaps TRBD2 (6 bases). Trimming removed 3 bases at V and 4 bases at J, with 11 bases between. The length of the CDR3 is 14 residues. The germline CDR1 and CDR2 sequences are SNHLY and FYNNEI.